Only one count was recorded for the clone carrying this T cell receptor (beta chain). These data are taken from a study of patients and donors after allogeneic stem cell transplantation. Each CDR3 protein gets one entry after TCRdb re-called the RT-PCR reads with MiXCR. The sample lists 150,000 to 200,000 distinct CDR3 sequences, approximately 28% occurring once. What was sequenced was blood, either unsorted or a sorted T cell fraction (not recorded which). The receptor was derived from a human donor who was either an allogeneic HSCT recipient or a stem cell or donor lymphocyte infusion donor (not recorded which). It is not recorded whose cells these are; they may come from a transplant donor.

The CDR3 nucleotides read TGTGCCAGCAGCCTTACTAGCGGGAGGGCCGTAGATACGCAGTATTTT. Translating it yields CASSLTSGRAVDTQYF. The chain uses TRBV9 and TRBJ2-3; 13 bases match TRBD2. The CDR3 consists of 16 residues. Germline V gene sequence: CDR1 SGDLS, CDR2 YYNGEE. Unmatched junction bases numbered 7, after V lost 4 bases and J lost 5 bases.